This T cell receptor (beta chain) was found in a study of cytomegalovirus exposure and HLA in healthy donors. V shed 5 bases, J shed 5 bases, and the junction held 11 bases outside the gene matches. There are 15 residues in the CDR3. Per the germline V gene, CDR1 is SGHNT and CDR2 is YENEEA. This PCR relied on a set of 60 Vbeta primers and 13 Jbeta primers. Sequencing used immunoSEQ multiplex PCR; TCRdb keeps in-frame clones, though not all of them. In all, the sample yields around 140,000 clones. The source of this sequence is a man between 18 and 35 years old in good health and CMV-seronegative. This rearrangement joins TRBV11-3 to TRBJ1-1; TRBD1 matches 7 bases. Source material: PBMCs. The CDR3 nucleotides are TGTGCCAGCAGCACTAGAAGGGACAGTCTAACTGAAGCTTTCTTT. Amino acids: CASSTRRDSLTEAFF. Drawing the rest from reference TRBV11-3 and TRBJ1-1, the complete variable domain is EAGVVQSPRYKIIEKKQPVAFWCNPISGHNTLYWYLQNLGQGPELLIRYENEEAVDDSQLPKDRFSAERLKGVDSTLKIQPAELGDSAVYLCASSTRRDSLTEAFFGQGTRLTVV.